This is a list of T cell receptor beta chains from one sample in a study of cytomegalovirus exposure and HLA in healthy donors. The assay was immunoSEQ multiplex PCR, and TCRdb's table has in-frame clones only and misses some. The sample lists more than 85,000 clones, 76% seen once, with 7.7% in the top ten. Sequenced material: PBMCs. The receptors come from a woman aged 45-65 years in good health and CMV-seropositive. Each CDR3 is given without its conserved first and last residue.

v_call cdr3_aa
TRBV11-1 ASSVTGFDEAF
TRBV5-1 ASSLEQGGYGYT
TRBV25-1 ASSEAGPTYEQY
TRBV19 ASSIKVGGNQPQH
TRBV4-3 ASRGRGANGLT
TRBV6-5 ASTAPSTGELF
TRBV2 ASGPGTVVEKLF
TRBV28 ASSAGGHYGYT
TRBV7-9 ASSSGTGTGETQY
TRBV5-1 ASSIDRGEDIQY
TRBV5-1 ASSPQGSGNTIY
TRBV27 ASRGLGADTEAF
TRBV6-6 ASTPGGTNTQY
TRBV28 ASSSPGQGARETQY
TRBV14 ASSPSEGSYNEQF
TRBV27 ASNPLGRGTEAF
TRBV7-9 ASSSGGLWGDTQY
TRBV5-5 ASSLSGTGQRSSYEQY
TRBV25-1 ASSSGPWAQY
TRBV4-1 ASSQGPGYNEQF
TRBV7-3 ASSQIRSYNEQF
TRBV20-1 SASRVQQY
TRBV7-6 ASTLGGGLRDEQY
TRBV5-6 ASSSNVWGRETQY
TRBV7-9 ASSPRTDTEAF
TRBV19 ASSPPFGTGLPTNYGYT
TRBV18 ASLTETGELF
TRBV7-2 ASSPLGQGGTEKLF
TRBV25-1 ASSGQGGSYEQY
TRBV15 ATSAGAWVRSYNEQF
TRBV19 ASSPRGGLDTDTQY
TRBV7-2 ASSRGTVPSYNSPLH
TRBV7-3 ASSLTSGGAGEQY
TRBV18 ASSLDTNTEAF
TRBV21-1 ASPEDYYTYEQY
TRBV10-2 ASSARLAGGGETQY
TRBV7-3 ASSLEPDTQY
TRBV6-5 ASSYSMVTGEVEQY
TRBV7-3 ASSQTSPDTQY
TRBV10-3 AISADRANYNEQF
TRBV7-2 ASSPGFTEAF
TRBV27 ASRPGTALNHLRF
TRBV27 ASSLSDGGEQY
TRBV14 ASSLVSGEQY
TRBV7-2 ASSLPYRHSH
TRBV6-5 ASVGLGNTEAF
TRBV5-1 ASSRVGLDYEQY
TRBV9 ASSAQGGTEAF
TRBV4-3 ASSQGGGETQY
TRBV10-3 AIMAGGPSSYEQY
TRBV14 ASSPRYGVTEAF
TRBV9 ASSVAGGDNEQF
TRBV4-1 ASSQDWQGGNQPQH
TRBV7-3 ASSGGGTGEYNEQF